Detailed here is one T cell receptor (beta chain). The antigen remains undetermined. Profiling of TCR beta VDJ combinations and CDR3 sequences used genomic DNA as template. MiXCR was run by TCRdb on the reads, yielding one entry per CDR3 protein. This sample has about 190,000 distinct CDR3 sequences, with 64% found just once. The record originates from a study of CD8+CD57+ T cells in acquired aplastic anemia. As for the study in general: Each DNA sample taken from sorted CD4+ and CD8+ cells came to 3 to 3.5 ug on average. Study findings and constraints: Any difference that existed in CD8+ Simpson's diversity between patients and controls was not significant. Comparison of patients with controls identified approximately 28 shared CD8+ CDR3 sequences.

V lost 4 bases and J 5 bases, leaving 16 bases between the germline ends. This CDR3 spans 14 amino acids. Germline CDR1 SGHRS, CDR2 YFSETQ. The origin of this receptor is a human donor with severe aplastic anemia or a healthy control (not recorded which). The specimen sequenced was sorted CD4+, CD8+, or CD8+CD57+ T cells (not recorded which) from PBMCs. The rearrangement joins TRBV5-1 to TRBJ2-7; D is perhaps TRBD2 (6 bases). The CDR3 reads CASSRRLPGDEQYF. The CDR3 DNA sequence: TGCGCCAGCAGCAGACGGCTCCCGGGGGACGAGCAGTACTTC.